This T cell receptor beta chain was recovered during a study of T cells in localized non-small cell lung cancer. Note on this clone: Antigen unknown.

Clones were read by immunoSEQ multiplex PCR, and TCRdb kept only the in-frame ones, dropping some. Here the sample spans about 26,000 clones, approximately 90% being singletons. General study results and limits: Of the top 100 tumor clones, median roughly 55 were in adjacent lung, 25 to 35 among its top 100. The study found T cell clonality highest in uninvolved adjacent lung, above tumor.

The V end was cut by 1 base, the J end by 7 bases, with 8 bases between. This CDR3 comprises 13 residues. Germline loops: CDR1 LNHDA, CDR2 SQIVND (reference sequence). The V call is TRBV19, the J call TRBJ1-5; D uncertain. The receptor was derived from an older female donor with stage II squamous cell lung carcinoma. This sample comprised peripheral blood, obtained before any cancer treatment. The chain's CDR3 is CASSIGRGQPQHF. The CDR3 DNA reads as TGTGCCAGTAGTATAGGTCGGGGACAGCCCCAGCATTTT. Using reference TRBV19 and TRBJ1-5 for the parts outside the CDR3, the full variable domain is DGGITQSPKYLFRKEGQNVTLSCEQNLNHDAMYWYRQDPGQGLRLIYYSQIVNDFQKGDIAEGYSVSREKKESFPLTVTSAQKNPTAFYLCASSIGRGQPQHFGDGTRLSIL.